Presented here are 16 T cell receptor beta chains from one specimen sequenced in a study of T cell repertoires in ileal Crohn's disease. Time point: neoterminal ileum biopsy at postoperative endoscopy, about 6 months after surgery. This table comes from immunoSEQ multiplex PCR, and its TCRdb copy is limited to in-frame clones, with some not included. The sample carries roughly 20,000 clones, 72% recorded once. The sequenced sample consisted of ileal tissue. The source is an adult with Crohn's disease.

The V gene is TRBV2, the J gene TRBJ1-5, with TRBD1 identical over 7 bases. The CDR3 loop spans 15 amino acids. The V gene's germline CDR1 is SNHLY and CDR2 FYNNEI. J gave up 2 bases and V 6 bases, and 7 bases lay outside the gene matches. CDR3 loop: CASSWGTVGNQPQHF. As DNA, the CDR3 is TGTGCCAGCAGCTGGGGGACAGTAGGCAATCAGCCCCAGCATTTT.

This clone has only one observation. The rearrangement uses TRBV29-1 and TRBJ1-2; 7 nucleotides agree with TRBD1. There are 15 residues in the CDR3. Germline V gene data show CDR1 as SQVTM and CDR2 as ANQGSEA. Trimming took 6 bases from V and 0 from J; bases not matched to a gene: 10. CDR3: CSVGTGTVPNYGYTF. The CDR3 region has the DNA TGCAGCGTAGGCACAGGGACAGTGCCTAACTATGGCTACACCTTC.

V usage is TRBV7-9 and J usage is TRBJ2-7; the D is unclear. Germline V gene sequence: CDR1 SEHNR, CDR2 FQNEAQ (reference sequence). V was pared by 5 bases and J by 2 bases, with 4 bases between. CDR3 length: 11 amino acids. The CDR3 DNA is TGTGCCAGCAGCCCCGCCTACGAGCAGTACTTC. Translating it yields CASSPAYEQYF. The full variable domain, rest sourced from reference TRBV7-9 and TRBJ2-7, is DTGVSQNPRHKITKRGQNVTFRCDPISEHNRLYWYRQTLGQGPEFLTYFQNEAQLEKSRLLSDRFSAERPKGSFSTLEIQRTEQGDSAMYLCASSPAYEQYFGPGTRLTVT.

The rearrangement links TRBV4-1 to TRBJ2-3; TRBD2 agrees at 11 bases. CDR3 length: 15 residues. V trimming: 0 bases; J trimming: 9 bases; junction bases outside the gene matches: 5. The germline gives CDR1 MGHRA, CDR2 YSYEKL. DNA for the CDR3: TGCGCCAGCAGCCAAGATGGGCTAGCGGGGGGCACGCAGTATTTT. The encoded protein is CASSQDGLAGGTQYF.

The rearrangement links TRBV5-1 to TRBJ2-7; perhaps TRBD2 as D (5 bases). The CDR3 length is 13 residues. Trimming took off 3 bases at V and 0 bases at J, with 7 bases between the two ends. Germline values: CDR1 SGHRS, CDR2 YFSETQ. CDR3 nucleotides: TGCGCCAGCAGCTCCGGACTCTCCTACGAGCAGTACTTC. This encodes CASSSGLSYEQYF.

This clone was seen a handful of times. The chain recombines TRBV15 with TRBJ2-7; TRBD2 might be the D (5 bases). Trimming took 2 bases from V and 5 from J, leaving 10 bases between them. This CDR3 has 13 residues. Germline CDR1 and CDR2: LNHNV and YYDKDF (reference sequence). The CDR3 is CATSRKRRHEQYF. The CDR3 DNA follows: TGTGCCACCAGCAGAAAAAGGAGGCACGAGCAGTACTTC. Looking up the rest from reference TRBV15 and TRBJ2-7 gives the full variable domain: DAMVIQNPRYQVTQFGKPVTLSCSQTLNHNVMYWYQQKSSQAPKLLFHYYDKDFNNEADTPDNFQSRRPNTSFCFLDIRSPGLGDTAMYLCATSRKRRHEQYFGPGTRLTVT.

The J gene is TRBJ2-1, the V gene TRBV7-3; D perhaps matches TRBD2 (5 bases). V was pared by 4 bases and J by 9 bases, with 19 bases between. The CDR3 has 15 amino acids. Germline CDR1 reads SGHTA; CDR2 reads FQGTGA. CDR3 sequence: CASSSNPGPAGEQFF. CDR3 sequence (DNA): TGTGCCAGCAGCTCTAATCCCGGACCCGCGGGTGAGCAGTTCTTC. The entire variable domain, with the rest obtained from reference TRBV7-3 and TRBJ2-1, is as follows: GAGVSQTPSNKVTEKGKYVELRCDPISGHTALYWYRQSLGQGPEFLIYFQGTGAADDSGLPNDRFFAVRPEGSVSTLKIQRTERGDSAVYLCASSSNPGPAGEQFFGPGTRLTVL.

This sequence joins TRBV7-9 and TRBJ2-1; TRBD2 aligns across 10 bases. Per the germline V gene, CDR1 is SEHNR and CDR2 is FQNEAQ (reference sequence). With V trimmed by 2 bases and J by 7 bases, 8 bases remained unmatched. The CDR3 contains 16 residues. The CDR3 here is CASSLKWLAGDNEQFF. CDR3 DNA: TGTGCCAGCAGCTTAAAGTGGCTAGCGGGAGATAATGAGCAGTTCTTC.

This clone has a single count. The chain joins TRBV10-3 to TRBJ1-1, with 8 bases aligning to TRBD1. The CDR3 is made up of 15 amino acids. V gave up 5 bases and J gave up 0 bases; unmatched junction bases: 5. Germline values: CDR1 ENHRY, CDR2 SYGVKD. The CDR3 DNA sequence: TGTGCCATCAGTAAACAGACAGGGGTGAACACTGAAGCTTTCTTT. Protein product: CAISKQTGVNTEAFF.

The CDR3 nucleotides read TGTGCCAGCAGCGCCGCCGGGACTGGCGAGCAGTACTTC. It yields the protein CASSAAGTGEQYF. The chain recombines TRBV9 with TRBJ2-7; a weak D match, TRBD2 (6 bases). This CDR3 contains 13 residues. Germline loops: CDR1 SGDLS, CDR2 YYNGEE. Trimming removed 3 bases from V and 6 bases from J, with 13 bases in between. Combining the CDR3 with reference TRBV9 and TRBJ2-7 gives the whole variable domain DSGVTQTPKHLITATGQRVTLRCSPRSGDLSVYWYQQSLDQGLQFLIQYYNGEERAKGNILERFSAQQFPDLHSELNLSSLELGDSALYFCASSAAGTGEQYFGPGTRLTVT.

DNA for the CDR3: TGTGCCAGCAGTTCGGCCGGGACAGTTTTTCGGACAATCACCGGGGAGCTGTTTTTT. It encodes CASSSAGTVFRTITGELFF. The chain combines TRBV2 with TRBJ2-2, with TRBD1 matching 7 bases. The CDR3 length is 19 residues. The germline V gene encodes CDR1 SNHLY and CDR2 FYNNEI. J lost 4 bases, V lost 5 bases, and 19 bases had no gene match. Drawing the rest from reference TRBV2 and TRBJ2-2, the complete variable domain is EPEVTQTPSHQVTQMGQEVILRCVPISNHLYFYWYRQILGQKVEFLVSFYNNEISEKSEIFDDQFSVERPDGSNFTLKIRSTKLEDSAMYFCASSSAGTVFRTITGELFFGEGSRLTVL.

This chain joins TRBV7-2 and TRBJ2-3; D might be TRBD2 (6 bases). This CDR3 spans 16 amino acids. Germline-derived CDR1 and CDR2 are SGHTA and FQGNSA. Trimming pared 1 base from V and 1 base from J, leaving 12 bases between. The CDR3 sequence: CASSLEGRGGTDTQYF. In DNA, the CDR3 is TGTGCCAGCAGCTTAGAGGGGCGGGGCGGCACAGATACGCAGTATTTT.

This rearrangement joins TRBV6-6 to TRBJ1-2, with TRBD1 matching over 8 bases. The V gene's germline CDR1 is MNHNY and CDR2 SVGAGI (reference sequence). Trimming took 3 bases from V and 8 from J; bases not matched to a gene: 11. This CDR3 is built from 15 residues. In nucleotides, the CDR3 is TGTGCCAGCAGTTATAGTGGGACAGGTAGTGGAGGCTACACCTTC. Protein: CASSYSGTGSGGYTF.

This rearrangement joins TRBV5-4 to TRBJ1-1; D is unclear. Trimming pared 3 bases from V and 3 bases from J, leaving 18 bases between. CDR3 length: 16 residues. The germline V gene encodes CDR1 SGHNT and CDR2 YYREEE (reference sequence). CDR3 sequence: CASSYGPSGSDTEAFF. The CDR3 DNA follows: TGTGCCAGCAGCTACGGACCGTCGGGATCGGACACTGAAGCTTTCTTT.

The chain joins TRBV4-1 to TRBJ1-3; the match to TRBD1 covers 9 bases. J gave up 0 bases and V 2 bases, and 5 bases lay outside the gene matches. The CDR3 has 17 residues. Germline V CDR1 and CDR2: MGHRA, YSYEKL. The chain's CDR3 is CASSQRTGDFSGNTIYF. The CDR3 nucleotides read TGCGCCAGCAGCCAAAGGACAGGGGATTTCTCTGGAAACACCATATATTTT.

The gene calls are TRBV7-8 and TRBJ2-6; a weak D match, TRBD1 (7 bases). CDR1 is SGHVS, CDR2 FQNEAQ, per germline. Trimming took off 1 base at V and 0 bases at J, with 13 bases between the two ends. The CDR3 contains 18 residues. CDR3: CASSLGAGGLSGANVLTF. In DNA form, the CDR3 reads TGTGCCAGCAGCTTAGGGGCAGGGGGACTCTCTGGGGCCAACGTCCTGACTTTC.